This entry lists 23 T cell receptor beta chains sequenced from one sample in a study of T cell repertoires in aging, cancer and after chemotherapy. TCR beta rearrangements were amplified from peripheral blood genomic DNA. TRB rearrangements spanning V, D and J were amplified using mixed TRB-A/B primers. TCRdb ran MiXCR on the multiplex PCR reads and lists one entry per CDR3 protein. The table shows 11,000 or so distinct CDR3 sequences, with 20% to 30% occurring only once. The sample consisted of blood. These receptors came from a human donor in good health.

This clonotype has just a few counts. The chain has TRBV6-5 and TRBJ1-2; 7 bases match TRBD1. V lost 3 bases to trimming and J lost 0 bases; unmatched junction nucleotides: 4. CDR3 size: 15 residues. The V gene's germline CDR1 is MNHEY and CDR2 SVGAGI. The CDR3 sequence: CASSYTGDTNYGYTF. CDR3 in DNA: TGTGCCAGCAGTTATACAGGGGATACTAACTATGGCTACACCTTC.

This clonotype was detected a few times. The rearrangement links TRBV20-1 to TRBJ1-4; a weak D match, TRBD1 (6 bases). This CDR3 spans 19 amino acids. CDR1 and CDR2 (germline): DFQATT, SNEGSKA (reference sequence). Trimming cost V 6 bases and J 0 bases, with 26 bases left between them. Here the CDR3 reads CSAWIGGGRLGSTNEKLFF. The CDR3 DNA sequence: TGCAGTGCCTGGATCGGGGGGGGGCGACTGGGATCAACTAATGAAAAACTGTTTTTT.

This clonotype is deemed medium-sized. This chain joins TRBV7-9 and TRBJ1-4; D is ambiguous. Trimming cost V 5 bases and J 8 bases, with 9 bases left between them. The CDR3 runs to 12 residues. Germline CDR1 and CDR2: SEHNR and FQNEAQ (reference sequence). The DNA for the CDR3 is TGTGCCAGCAGCCGCGGTCTAGAAAAACTGTTTTTT. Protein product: CASSRGLEKLFF.

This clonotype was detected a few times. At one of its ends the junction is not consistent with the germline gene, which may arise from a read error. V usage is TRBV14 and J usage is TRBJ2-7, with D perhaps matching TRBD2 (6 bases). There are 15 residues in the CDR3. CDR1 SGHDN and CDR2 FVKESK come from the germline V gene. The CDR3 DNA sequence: TGTGCTAGCAGCCAAGGAATAGCGGTACCCTACGAGCAGTACTTC. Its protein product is CASSQGIAVPYEQYF.

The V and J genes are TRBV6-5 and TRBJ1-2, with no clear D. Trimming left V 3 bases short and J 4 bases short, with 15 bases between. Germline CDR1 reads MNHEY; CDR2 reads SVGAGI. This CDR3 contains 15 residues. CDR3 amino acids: CASSYPGMGSYGYTF. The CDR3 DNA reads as TGTGCCAGCAGTTATCCGGGTATGGGGAGCTATGGCTACACCTTC.

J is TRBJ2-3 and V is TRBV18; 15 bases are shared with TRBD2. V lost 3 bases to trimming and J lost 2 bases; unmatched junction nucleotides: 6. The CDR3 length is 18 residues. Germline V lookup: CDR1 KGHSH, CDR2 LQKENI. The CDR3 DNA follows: TGTGCCAGCTCACCCTCCGGGACTAGCGGGGGGATCACAGATACGCAGTATTTT. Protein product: CASSPSGTSGGITDTQYF. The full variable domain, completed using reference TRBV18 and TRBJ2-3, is NAGVMQNPRHLVRRRGQEARLRCSPMKGHSHVYWYRQLPEEGLKFMVYLQKENIIDESGMPKERFSAEFPKEGPSILRIQQVVRGDSAAYFCASSPSGTSGGITDTQYFGPGTRLTVL.

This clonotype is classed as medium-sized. The DNA of the CDR3 is TGTGCCAGCAGCCTCTCCTCAGTCTTAAACTATGGCTACACCTTC. Protein: CASSLSSVLNYGYTF. The chain combines TRBV7-2 with TRBJ1-2; no clear D. Germline CDR1 is SGHTA and CDR2 is FQGNSA. The V and J ends lost 5 bases and 2 bases respectively, with 15 bases between them. This CDR3 contains 15 residues.

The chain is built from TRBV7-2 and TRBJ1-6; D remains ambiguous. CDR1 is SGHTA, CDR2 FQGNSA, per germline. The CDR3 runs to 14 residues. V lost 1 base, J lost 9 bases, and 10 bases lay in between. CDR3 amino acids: CASSLGRTLSPLHF. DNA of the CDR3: TGTGCCAGCAGCTTAGGCAGGACCCTTTCACCCCTCCACTTT.

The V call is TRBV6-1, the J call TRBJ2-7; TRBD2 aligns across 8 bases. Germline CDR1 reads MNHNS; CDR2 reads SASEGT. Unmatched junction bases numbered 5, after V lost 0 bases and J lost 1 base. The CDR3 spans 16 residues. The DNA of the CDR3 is TGTGCCAGCAGTGAAGCAGAGAGCGGGGGTTCCTACGAGCAGTACTTC. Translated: CASSEAESGGSYEQYF.

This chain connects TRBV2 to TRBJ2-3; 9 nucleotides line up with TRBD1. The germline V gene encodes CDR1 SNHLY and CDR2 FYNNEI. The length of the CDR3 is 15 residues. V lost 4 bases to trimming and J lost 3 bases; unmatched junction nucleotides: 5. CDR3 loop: CASSAWTGVTDTQYF. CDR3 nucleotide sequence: TGTGCCAGCAGTGCATGGACAGGGGTTACAGATACGCAGTATTTT.

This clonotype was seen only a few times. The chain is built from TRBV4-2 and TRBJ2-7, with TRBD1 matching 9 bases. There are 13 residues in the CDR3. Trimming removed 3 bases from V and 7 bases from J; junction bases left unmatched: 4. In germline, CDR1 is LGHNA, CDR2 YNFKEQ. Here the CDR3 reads CASSQGQGTEQYF. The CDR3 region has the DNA TGTGCCAGCAGCCAGGGACAGGGCACGGAGCAGTACTTC.

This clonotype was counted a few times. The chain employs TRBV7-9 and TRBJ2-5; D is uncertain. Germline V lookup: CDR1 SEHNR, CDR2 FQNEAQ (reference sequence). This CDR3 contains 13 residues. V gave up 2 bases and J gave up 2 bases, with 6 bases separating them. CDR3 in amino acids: CASSLIEQETQYF. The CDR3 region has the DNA TGTGCCAGCAGCTTAATCGAGCAAGAGACCCAGTACTTC.

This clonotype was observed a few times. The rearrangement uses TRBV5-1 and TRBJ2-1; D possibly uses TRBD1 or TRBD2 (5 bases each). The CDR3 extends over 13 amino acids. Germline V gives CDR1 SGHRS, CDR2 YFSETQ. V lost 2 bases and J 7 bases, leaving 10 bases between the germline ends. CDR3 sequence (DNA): TGCGCCAGCAGCTTATGGGGCGGGAATGAGCAGTTCTTC. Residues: CASSLWGGNEQFF. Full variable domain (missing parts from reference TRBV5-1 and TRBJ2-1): KAGVTQTPRYLIKTRGQQVTLSCSPISGHRSVSWYQQTPGQGLQFLFEYFSETQRNKGNFPGRFSGRQFSNSRSEMNVSTLELGDSALYLCASSLWGGNEQFFGPGTRLTVL.

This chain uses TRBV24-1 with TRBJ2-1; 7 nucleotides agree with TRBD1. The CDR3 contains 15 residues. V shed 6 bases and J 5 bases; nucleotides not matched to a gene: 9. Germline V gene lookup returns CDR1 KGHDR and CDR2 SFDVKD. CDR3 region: CATSNSSTGDNEQFF. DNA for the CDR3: TGTGCCACCAGTAATTCCTCCACAGGGGACAATGAGCAGTTCTTC.

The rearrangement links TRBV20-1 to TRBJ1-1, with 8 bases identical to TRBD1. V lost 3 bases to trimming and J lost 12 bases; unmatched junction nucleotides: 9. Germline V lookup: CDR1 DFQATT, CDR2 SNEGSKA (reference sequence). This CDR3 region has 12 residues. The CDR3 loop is CSASVGQGMTFF. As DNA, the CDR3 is TGCAGTGCTAGTGTCGGACAGGGAATGACTTTCTTT.

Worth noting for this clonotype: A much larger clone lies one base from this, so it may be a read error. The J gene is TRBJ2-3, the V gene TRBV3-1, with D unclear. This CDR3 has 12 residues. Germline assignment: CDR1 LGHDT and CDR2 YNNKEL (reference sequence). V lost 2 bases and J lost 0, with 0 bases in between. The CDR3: CASSQSTDTQYF. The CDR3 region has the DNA TGTGCCAGCAGCCAAAGCACAGATACGCAGTATTTT.

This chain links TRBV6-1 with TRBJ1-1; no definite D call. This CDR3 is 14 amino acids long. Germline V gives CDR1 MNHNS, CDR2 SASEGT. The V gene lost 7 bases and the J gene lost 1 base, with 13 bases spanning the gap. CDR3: CASKSGAGNTEAFF. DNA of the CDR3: TGTGCCAGCAAATCCGGTGCGGGGAACACTGAAGCTTTCTTT.

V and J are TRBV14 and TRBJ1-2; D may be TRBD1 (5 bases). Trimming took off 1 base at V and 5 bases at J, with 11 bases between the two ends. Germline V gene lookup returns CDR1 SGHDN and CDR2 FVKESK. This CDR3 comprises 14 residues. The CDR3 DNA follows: TGTGCCAGCAGCCAAGGATTGGGGGGGTATGGCTACACCTTC. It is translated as CASSQGLGGYGYTF.

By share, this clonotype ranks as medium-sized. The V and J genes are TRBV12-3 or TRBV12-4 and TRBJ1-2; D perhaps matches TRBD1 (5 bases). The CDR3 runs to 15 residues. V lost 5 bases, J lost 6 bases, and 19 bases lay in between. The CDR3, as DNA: TGTGCCAGCAGTCCCCATGGGACGAGGGGCAATGGCTACACCTTC. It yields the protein CASSPHGTRGNGYTF.

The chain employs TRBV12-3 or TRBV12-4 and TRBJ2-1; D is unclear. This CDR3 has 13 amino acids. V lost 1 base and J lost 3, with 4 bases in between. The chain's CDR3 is CASSLGFYNEQFF. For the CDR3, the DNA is TGTGCCAGCAGTTTAGGTTTCTACAATGAGCAGTTCTTC.

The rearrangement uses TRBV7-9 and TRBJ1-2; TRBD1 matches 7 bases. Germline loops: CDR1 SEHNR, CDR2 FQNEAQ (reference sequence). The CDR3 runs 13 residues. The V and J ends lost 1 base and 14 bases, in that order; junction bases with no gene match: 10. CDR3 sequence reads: CASSLEGGGTETF. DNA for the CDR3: TGTGCCAGCAGCTTAGAGGGCGGTGGGACAGAAACCTTC.

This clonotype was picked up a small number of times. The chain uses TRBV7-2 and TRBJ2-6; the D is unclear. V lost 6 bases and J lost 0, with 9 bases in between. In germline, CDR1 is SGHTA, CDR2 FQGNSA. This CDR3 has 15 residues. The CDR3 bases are TGTGCCAGCAGACAAGAGAGCTCTGGGGCCAACGTCCTGACTTTC. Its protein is CASRQESSGANVLTF.

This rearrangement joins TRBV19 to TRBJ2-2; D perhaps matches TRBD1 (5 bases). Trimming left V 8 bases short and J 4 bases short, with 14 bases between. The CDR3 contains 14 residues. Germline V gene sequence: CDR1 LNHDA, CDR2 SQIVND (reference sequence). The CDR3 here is CASGAARVTGELFF. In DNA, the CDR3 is TGTGCCAGTGGGGCGGCCAGGGTCACCGGGGAGCTGTTTTTT. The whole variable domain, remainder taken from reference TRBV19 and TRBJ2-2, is DGGITQSPKYLFRKEGQNVTLSCEQNLNHDAMYWYRQDPGQGLRLIYYSQIVNDFQKGDIAEGYSVSREKKESFPLTVTSAQKNPTAFYLCASGAARVTGELFFGEGSRLTVL.